These 17 T cell receptor beta chains were all obtained from the same sample, sequenced in a study of long-term antiretroviral therapy in people with HIV. This was the immunoSEQ v3.0 assay at survey level. Sequencing was performed with immunoSEQ multiplex PCR; in TCRdb, only in-frame clones are kept and a portion is missing. The sample contains approximately 24,000 clones, about 90% of which appear only once. The specimen comprised unsorted PBMCs, sampled more than 4.3 years after starting antiretroviral therapy. These receptors were obtained from a man aged 30 to 39 with HIV.

The rearrangement links TRBV2 to TRBJ1-4, with 11 bases aligning to TRBD1. Germline CDR1 and CDR2: SNHLY and FYNNEI. This CDR3 region has 14 residues. V shed 6 bases, J shed 7 bases, and the junction held 4 bases outside the gene matches. The chain's CDR3 is CASRKDRGLEKLFF. The CDR3 DNA follows: TGTGCCAGCAGAAAGGACAGGGGGCTTGAAAAACTGTTTTTT.

The chain joins TRBV7-6 to TRBJ2-5, with 12 bases identical to TRBD2. Germline loops: CDR1 SGHVS, CDR2 FNYEAQ. The CDR3 covers 16 residues. V shed 5 bases and J 2 bases; nucleotides not matched to a gene: 6. In DNA, the CDR3 is TGTGCCAGCAGCACTACTAGCGGGGGGCTACAAGAGACCCAGTACTTC. Residues: CASSTTSGGLQETQYF.

The chain links TRBV9 to TRBJ2-7; TRBD2 aligns across 14 bases. CDR1 SGDLS and CDR2 YYNGEE come from the germline V gene. V shed 2 bases and J 10 bases; nucleotides not matched to a gene: 8. The CDR3 sequence is 15 residues long. The CDR3 DNA follows: TGTGCCAGCAGCGTCGACCAGGGACTAGCGGGGGTTCAGTACTTC. Translating gives CASSVDQGLAGVQYF.

The chain couples TRBV29-1 to TRBJ2-1; D may be TRBD1 (8 bases). Germline V lookup: CDR1 SQVTM, CDR2 ANQGSEA. Trimming removed 7 bases at V and 8 bases at J, with 15 bases between. CDR3 length: 12 amino acids. The CDR3 DNA reads as TGCAGCGCCAACAGGGGGGGGGATGAGCAGTTCTTC. Translating gives CSANRGGDEQFF.

This clone was seen a few times. The rearrangement uses TRBV6-5 and TRBJ1-5; D is undetermined. The CDR3 loop spans 13 amino acids. Germline V lookup: CDR1 MNHEY, CDR2 SVGAGI. With 6 bases removed from V and 5 bases from J, the gap between germline ends came to 11 bases. Here the CDR3 DNA reads TGTGCCAGCAGCCGGACCTCGGATCAGCCCCAGCATTTT. Amino acids: CASSRTSDQPQHF.

The table lists this clone with a count of one. The chain joins TRBV7-2 to TRBJ2-2; 7 bases agree with TRBD1. This CDR3 spans 15 amino acids. J gave up 1 base and V 8 bases, and 7 bases lay outside the gene matches. Germline V gene data show CDR1 as SGHTA and CDR2 as FQGNSA. The CDR3 DNA follows: TGTGCCAGCGGGAAGGACAGGCGGAACACCGGGGAGCTGTTTTTT. It codes for CASGKDRRNTGELFF.

The chain carries TRBV28 and TRBJ2-5; no firm D call. V lost 6 bases and J 5 bases, leaving 16 bases between the germline ends. Looked up from germline, CDR1 is MDHEN and CDR2 is SYDVKM. This CDR3 contains 14 residues. CDR3 residues: CASRKIRARETQYF. The CDR3 nucleotides are TGTGCCAGCAGAAAAATTAGGGCGCGGGAGACCCAGTACTTC.

The chain couples TRBV13 to TRBJ2-6; a possible D gene is TRBD1 (5 bases). Germline V lookup: CDR1 PRHDT, CDR2 FYEKMQ (reference sequence). The CDR3 runs to 16 residues. V was shortened by 4 bases and J by 0 bases, with 10 bases between the two germline ends. CDR3 amino acids: CASSSQGYSGANVLTF. For the CDR3, the DNA is TGTGCCAGCAGCTCCCAGGGATACTCTGGGGCCAACGTCCTGACTTTC. The full variable domain, completed using reference TRBV13 and TRBJ2-6, is AAGVIQSPRHLIKEKRETATLKCYPIPRHDTVYWYQQGPGQDPQFLISFYEKMQSDKGSIPDRFSAQQFSDYHSELNMSSLELGDSALYFCASSSQGYSGANVLTFGAGSRLTVL.

V is TRBV5-6 and J is TRBJ1-1; D gene unclear. The V gene lost 3 bases and the J gene lost 1 base, with 13 bases spanning the gap. This CDR3 contains 15 residues. Germline CDR1 SGHDT, CDR2 YYEEEE. CDR3 DNA sequence: TGTGCCAGCAGCTATCATGGCAGAGAGAACACTGAAGCTTTCTTT. It translates to CASSYHGRENTEAFF. The full variable domain, completed using reference TRBV5-6 and TRBJ1-1, is DAGVTQSPTHLIKTRGQQVTLRCSPKSGHDTVSWYQQALGQGPQFIFQYYEEEERQRGNFPDRFSGHQFPNYSSELNVNALLLGDSALYLCASSYHGRENTEAFFGQGTRLTVV.

V is TRBV30 and J is TRBJ2-1; D uncertain. The ends were cut back, 5 bases at V and 7 bases at J, with 18 bases in the middle. The CDR3 is made up of 14 amino acids. The germline gives CDR1 GTSNPN, CDR2 SVGIG (reference sequence). As DNA, the CDR3 is TGTGCCTGGGACACGGTCTTAACTATTAATGAGCAGTTCTTC. Translation: CAWDTVLTINEQFF.

This chain links TRBV11-2 with TRBJ2-2; 9 positions match TRBD2. CDR1 and CDR2 from the germline V gene are SGHAT and FQNNGV. Trimming at V came to 3 bases and at J to 3 bases, leaving 8 bases not matched to a gene. This CDR3 region has 17 residues. Here the CDR3 reads CASSLEAVAGDTGELFF. CDR3 bases: TGTGCCAGCAGCTTGGAAGCCGTAGCGGGGGACACCGGGGAGCTGTTTTTT.

The gene calls are TRBV7-8 and TRBJ1-2; 7 nucleotides align to TRBD1. CDR1 is SGHVS, CDR2 FQNEAQ, per germline. With 4 bases clipped from V and 2 bases from J, the junction kept 10 bases outside the gene matches. The CDR3 spans 16 residues. CDR3 DNA: TGTGCCAGCAGCTCGGGGACAGAGGTTCCGAACTATGGCTACACCTTC. The encoded protein is CASSSGTEVPNYGYTF.

The V gene is TRBV13, the J gene TRBJ2-4, with TRBD2 matching 9 bases. The junction had 11 bases not matched to a gene; V was cut back by 5 bases and J by 3 bases. The CDR3 contains 17 residues. The germline CDR1 and CDR2 sequences are PRHDT and FYEKMQ (reference sequence). The CDR3 protein is CASSQAGGGIVKNIQYF. As DNA, the CDR3 is TGTGCCAGCAGCCAAGCGGGGGGAGGGATCGTCAAAAACATTCAGTACTTC. Drawing the rest from reference TRBV13 and TRBJ2-4, the complete variable domain is AAGVIQSPRHLIKEKRETATLKCYPIPRHDTVYWYQQGPGQDPQFLISFYEKMQSDKGSIPDRFSAQQFSDYHSELNMSSLELGDSALYFCASSQAGGGIVKNIQYFGAGTRLSVL.

The CDR3 coding sequence is TGTGCCAGCAGTCAGTCGGGGAACCCTCCAGGCACAGATACGCAGTATTTT. Translated: CASSQSGNPPGTDTQYF. This chain uses TRBV2 with TRBJ2-3, with a weak D call TRBD2 (5 bases). Trimming cost V 5 bases and J 1 base, with 19 bases left between them. Germline loops: CDR1 SNHLY, CDR2 FYNNEI. This CDR3 region has 17 residues.

This sequence joins TRBV7-2 and TRBJ2-1, with D possibly being TRBD2 (7 bases). V lost 5 bases and J lost 9, with 23 bases in between. This CDR3 spans 16 amino acids. Per the germline V gene, CDR1 is SGHTA and CDR2 is FQGNSA. The CDR3 is CASSASHLGGRGEQFF. The DNA of the CDR3 is TGTGCCAGCAGCGCTTCCCATTTAGGGGGGAGGGGTGAGCAGTTCTTC.

This chain connects TRBV7-9 to TRBJ1-2; the D is unclear. V was clipped by 2 bases and J by 6 bases, with 10 bases between them. The CDR3 has 13 amino acids. Germline assignment: CDR1 SEHNR and CDR2 FQNEAQ (reference sequence). CDR3 coding DNA: TGTGCCAGCAGCTTACAGGAAAATAATGGCTACACCTTC. Residues: CASSLQENNGYTF.

This chain connects TRBV5-6 to TRBJ2-3; 15 bases are shared with TRBD2. Germline V gene lookup returns CDR1 SGHDT and CDR2 YYEEEE. The V and J ends lost 3 bases and 5 bases, in that order; junction bases with no gene match: 1. The CDR3 is 15 amino acids. CDR3 nucleotide sequence: TGTGCCAGCAGCTCGGGACTAGCGGGAGGAGATACGCAGTATTTT. This translates into CASSSGLAGGDTQYF.